The 30 T cell receptor beta chains below all came from one sample that was sequenced in a study of T-cell reconstitution after alpha-beta-depleted transplantation in children. Unique molecular identifiers were built into the TCRbeta library. TCRdb reanalysed the PCR reads using MiXCR and keeps one entry per CDR3 protein. The repertoire holds 250,000 to 350,000 distinct CDR3 sequences, with more than 20% as singletons. The source was PBMCs, mostly from graft donor cells, collected 180 days after TCRalphabeta/CD19-depleted stem cell transplant. The source of these receptors is a male patient under 18 who had a stem cell transplant for acute lymphoblastic leukemia, so the T cells may come from the graft donor.

This chain joins TRBV25-1 and TRBJ1-1, with 9 bases fitting TRBD1. CDR1 is MGHDK, CDR2 SYGVNS, per germline. The CDR3 consists of 13 residues. The junction had 6 bases not matched to a gene; V was cut back by 3 bases and J by 10 bases. DNA for the CDR3: TGTGCCAGCAGTGAGTGGGACAGGGCGAGAGCTTTCTTT. Amino acid sequence: CASSEWDRARAFF.

This clonotype was seen a handful of times. The rearrangement joins TRBV7-9 to TRBJ2-5; D is possibly TRBD2 (5 bases). V was trimmed by 5 bases and J by 5 bases, leaving 12 bases between them. The CDR3 totals 13 residues. The germline CDR1 and CDR2 sequences are SEHNR and FQNEAQ (reference sequence). CDR3 DNA sequence: TGTGCCAGCAGCACTCCCTGGGAGGAGACCCAGTACTTC. Encoded protein: CASSTPWEETQYF.

This clonotype was seen only once. A read error may explain this, as a much larger clone is one base away. The chain uses TRBV4-1 and TRBJ2-1, with 14 bases identical to TRBD2. Per germline, CDR1 MGHRA and CDR2 YSYEKL. The CDR3 length is 15 residues. The CDR3 region is CASSDPGLAGDEQLF. The CDR3 nucleotides read TGCGCCAGCAGCGATCCGGGACTAGCGGGGGATGAGCAGCTCTTC.

Here the CDR3 DNA reads TGTGCCAGCAGCTTGAGTAGCGTCAGTCAAGAGACCCAGTACTTC. Translated, it gives CASSLSSVSQETQYF. The chain combines TRBV5-5 with TRBJ2-5, with D possibly TRBD2 on 5 matching bases. V was clipped by 1 base and J by 2 bases, with 12 bases between them. Germline V gene sequence: CDR1 SGHKS, CDR2 YYEKEE (reference sequence). The CDR3 has 15 residues. Full variable domain (remainder filled in from reference TRBV5-5 and TRBJ2-5): DAGVTQSPTHLIKTRGQQVTLRCSPISGHKSVSWYQQVLGQGPQFIFQYYEKEERGRGNFPDRFSARQFPNYSSELNVNALLLGDSALYLCASSLSSVSQETQYFGPGTRLLVL.

This clonotype has only a few counts. The rearrangement uses TRBV12-3 or TRBV12-4 and TRBJ1-1; D unclear. V lost 3 bases, J lost 0 bases, and 11 bases lay in between. The CDR3 is made up of 15 amino acids. CDR3 protein: CASSLRAGMNTEAFF. The CDR3 DNA reads TGTGCCAGCAGTTTGCGTGCGGGAATGAACACTGAAGCTTTCTTT.

The rearrangement uses TRBV4-1 and TRBJ1-1; D might be TRBD1 (6 bases). The CDR3 length is 15 residues. The germline V gene has CDR1 MGHRA and CDR2 YSYEKL. Deletions cut 0 bases from V and 1 base from J, with 9 bases between. The CDR3 region has the DNA TGCGCCAGCAGCCAAGATCGGGGGCCGAACACTGAAGCTTTCTTT. Translation gives CASSQDRGPNTEAFF.

The sample holds many counts of this clonotype. The chain carries TRBV5-1 and TRBJ2-2, with no clear D. CDR1 and CDR2 from the germline V gene are SGHRS and YFSETQ. This CDR3 region has 14 residues. V was shortened by 0 bases and J by 0 bases, with 3 bases between the two germline ends. The CDR3: CASSLGPNTGELFF. CDR3 in DNA: TGCGCCAGCAGCTTGGGCCCGAACACCGGGGAGCTGTTTTTT.

This chain joins TRBV12-3 or TRBV12-4 and TRBJ1-2, with D uncertain. The ends were cut back, 6 bases at V and 7 bases at J, with 9 bases in the middle. The CDR3 loop spans 11 amino acids. The CDR3 here is CASRDGRGYTF. The DNA of the CDR3 is TGTGCCAGCAGGGACGGACGTGGCTACACCTTC.

V and J are TRBV10-1 and TRBJ2-3; 9 bases agree with TRBD2. Per the germline V gene, CDR1 is WNHNN and CDR2 is SYGVQD (reference sequence). The CDR3 runs to 18 residues. With V trimmed by 0 bases and J by 2 bases, 9 bases remained unmatched. As DNA, the CDR3 is TGCGCCAGCAGTGAGTCGAGGACCTTAGCGGGAGTCACAGATACGCAGTATTTT. It codes for CASSESRTLAGVTDTQYF.

The V call is TRBV4-2, the J call TRBJ2-1, with D possibly TRBD2 on 6 matching bases. Germline CDR1 LGHNA, CDR2 YNFKEQ. The CDR3 has 18 residues. The V end was cut by 0 bases, the J end by 8 bases, with 23 bases between. CDR3 nucleotides: TGTGCCAGCAGCCAAGAGGGATACGCGGGAAGTGGGTTCGATGAGCAGTTCTTC. It specifies CASSQEGYAGSGFDEQFF.

Only a few counts were recorded for this clonotype. The rearrangement uses TRBV12-3 or TRBV12-4 and TRBJ1-1; 7 nucleotides match TRBD1. The CDR3 is made up of 13 amino acids. V lost 4 bases to trimming and J lost 5 bases; unmatched junction nucleotides: 4. The DNA of the CDR3 is TGTGCCAGCAGTTCAGGGGGTCGGACTGAAGCTTTCTTT. It encodes CASSSGGRTEAFF.

This clonotype was recorded a few times. The chain has TRBV5-1 and TRBJ2-7, with 11 bases matching TRBD2. The CDR3 length is 16 residues. CDR1 SGHRS and CDR2 YFSETQ come from the germline V gene. Germline trimming cut 4 bases from V and 4 bases from J; bases unmatched to any gene: 10. CDR3 sequence reads: CASSLPGLAGLYEQYF. CDR3 sequence (DNA): TGCGCCAGCAGCCTACCCGGACTAGCGGGTCTTTACGAGCAGTACTTC.

This sequence joins TRBV28 and TRBJ2-5; D may be TRBD2 (5 bases). Germline CDR1 reads MDHEN; CDR2 reads SYDVKM. This CDR3 has 12 residues. V gave up 6 bases and J gave up 6 bases, with 11 bases separating them. CDR3 in DNA: TGTGCCAGCAGCCCCGCGGGTCAGACCCAGTACTTC. Protein: CASSPAGQTQYF.

This chain uses TRBV5-1 with TRBJ2-2; TRBD1 matches at 10 bases. Germline V lookup: CDR1 SGHRS, CDR2 YFSETQ. V was clipped by 4 bases and J by 0 bases; unmatched bases: 6. The CDR3 loop spans 17 amino acids. In DNA form, the CDR3 reads TGCGCCAGCAGCCGCCTCGGACAGGGGGCGAACACCGGGGAGCTGTTTTTT. Amino acids: CASSRLGQGANTGELFF. Drawing the rest from reference TRBV5-1 and TRBJ2-2, the complete variable domain is KAGVTQTPRYLIKTRGQQVTLSCSPISGHRSVSWYQQTPGQGLQFLFEYFSETQRNKGNFPGRFSGRQFSNSRSEMNVSTLELGDSALYLCASSRLGQGANTGELFFGEGSRLTVL.

The chain links TRBV20-1 to TRBJ2-1; 9 nucleotides match TRBD2. CDR1 and CDR2 (germline): DFQATT, SNEGSKA (reference sequence). Germline trimming cut 3 bases from V and 15 bases from J; bases unmatched to any gene: 9. The CDR3 has 12 residues. DNA of the CDR3: TGCAGTGCTAGCCCGGCGGGAGGGCCGGTGTTCTTC. Its protein is CSASPAGGPVFF.

In nucleotides, the CDR3 is TGTGCCAGCAAGTCGTGGGACACAGGAAACATTCAGTACTTC. Its protein is CASKSWDTGNIQYF. The chain has TRBV2 and TRBJ2-4; perhaps TRBD1 as D (6 bases). Germline V CDR1 and CDR2: SNHLY, FYNNEI. The CDR3 is made up of 14 amino acids. The germline V and J ends were trimmed by 7 bases and 6 bases, with 16 bases remaining between them.

The chain recombines TRBV5-4 with TRBJ2-7; no reliable D call. V lost 4 bases and J lost 0, with 17 bases in between. Germline assignment: CDR1 SGHNT and CDR2 YYREEE (reference sequence). The CDR3 runs to 16 residues. The DNA of the CDR3 is TGTGCCAGCAGCGAAGCCGGCCGACGCCTCTCCTACGAGCAGTACTTC. Residues: CASSEAGRRLSYEQYF.

CDR3 region: CATSRDGTAGTDTQYF. The CDR3 coding sequence is TGTGCCACCAGCAGAGATGGGACAGCAGGCACAGATACGCAGTATTTT. The rearrangement links TRBV15 to TRBJ2-3, with 7 bases lining up with TRBD1. Per germline, CDR1 LNHNV and CDR2 YYDKDF (reference sequence). J lost 1 base, V lost 0 bases, and 4 bases had no gene match. CDR3 size: 16 residues.

The gene calls are TRBV11-1 and TRBJ1-2, with 8 bases identical to TRBD1. The CDR3 runs 18 residues. Germline V gives CDR1 SGHAT, CDR2 FQDESV (reference sequence). After removal of 0 bases from V and 8 bases from J, the junction contained 17 bases not matched to a gene. Here the CDR3 DNA reads TGTGCCAGCAGCTTAGCGTTTGGACAGGGCCTTAACTATGGAGGCTACACCTTC. Protein: CASSLAFGQGLNYGGYTF.

The rearrangement joins TRBV3-1 to TRBJ2-7, with a weak D call TRBD1 (5 bases). Trimming took off 5 bases at V and 0 bases at J, with 17 bases between the two ends. The CDR3 spans 16 residues. The V gene's germline CDR1 is LGHDT and CDR2 YNNKEL (reference sequence). Written as DNA, the CDR3 is TGTGCCAGCAGCGTAGTTCCGACAGTCTTCTCCTACGAGCAGTACTTC. Translating it yields CASSVVPTVFSYEQYF.

The chain is built from TRBV9 and TRBJ2-7; 10 nucleotides agree with TRBD2. With 3 bases clipped from V and 0 bases from J, the junction kept 3 bases outside the gene matches. There are 15 residues in the CDR3. Germline V gene sequence: CDR1 SGDLS, CDR2 YYNGEE. The CDR3 DNA sequence: TGTGCCAGCAGCGCCGGGACTAGCGTCTCCTACGAGCAGTACTTC. Protein: CASSAGTSVSYEQYF.

The chain joins TRBV10-3 to TRBJ2-7; tentatively, D is TRBD1 (5 bases). Between the trimmed V and J ends, which lost 3 bases and 3 bases, there was a span of 6 bases. The CDR3 length is 12 residues. From germline, CDR1 is ENHRY and CDR2 SYGVKD. Here the CDR3 DNA reads TGTGCCATCAGTGATCAGGGCTACGAGCAGTACTTC. It yields the protein CAISDQGYEQYF.

The chain is built from TRBV5-1 and TRBJ1-4; weak D call: TRBD1 (5 bases). CDR1 is SGHRS, CDR2 YFSETQ, per germline. CDR3 length equals 14 residues. V shed 6 bases and J shed 0 bases, with 9 bases lying between them. The CDR3 region is CASTGDATNEKLFF. As DNA, the CDR3 is TGCGCCAGCACGGGGGACGCAACTAATGAAAAACTGTTTTTT.

CDR3 in DNA: TGCAGTGCTAGAGATGGGCGGATGGGGGTCCCCCCCTACGAGCAGTACTTC. Translated, it gives CSARDGRMGVPPYEQYF. The chain recombines TRBV20-1 with TRBJ2-7; D tentatively reads TRBD1 or TRBD2 (5 bases each). Germline CDR1 and CDR2: DFQATT and SNEGSKA (reference sequence). The length of the CDR3 is 17 residues. Between the trimmed V and J ends, which lost 0 bases and 2 bases, there was a span of 20 bases.

A few counts support this clonotype. The genes are TRBV29-1 and TRBJ2-5; TRBD1 might be the D (8 bases). V lost 6 bases, J lost 2 bases, and 16 bases lay in between. The germline V gene encodes CDR1 SQVTM and CDR2 ANQGSEA. CDR3 length: 14 amino acids. CDR3 sequence: CSVTGQGLQETQYF. The CDR3 nucleotides read TGCAGCGTGACCGGACAGGGACTACAAGAGACCCAGTACTTC. Full variable domain (missing parts from reference TRBV29-1 and TRBJ2-5): SAVISQKPSRDICQRGTSLTIQCQVDSQVTMMFWYRQQPGQSLTLIATANQGSEATYESGFVIDKFPISRPNLTFSTLTVSNMSPEDSSIYLCSVTGQGLQETQYFGPGTRLLVL.

The V call is TRBV7-9, the J call TRBJ2-3; TRBD2 aligns across 13 bases. In germline, CDR1 is SEHNR, CDR2 FQNEAQ (reference sequence). The V segment lost 3 bases and the J segment 3 bases; nucleotides outside the gene matches: 3. The CDR3 extends over 16 amino acids. CDR3 nucleotide sequence: TGTGCCAGCAGCTTTAGGACTAGCGGGAGAACAGATACGCAGTATTTT. It yields the protein CASSFRTSGRTDTQYF.

This clonotype was seen only a few times. The V gene is TRBV4-1, the J gene TRBJ2-1; 12 bases align to TRBD2. The CDR3 has 15 amino acids. J lost 10 bases, V lost 1 base, and 5 bases had no gene match. CDR1 and CDR2 from the germline V gene are MGHRA and YSYEKL. The DNA for the CDR3 is TGCGCCAGCAGCCAAGTGCTGACTAGCGGGAGAGAGCAGTTCTTC. This sequence encodes CASSQVLTSGREQFF.

This clonotype was observed a few times. This chain uses TRBV5-1 with TRBJ1-6; D perhaps matches TRBD1 (5 bases). The CDR3 runs to 13 residues. V gave up 2 bases and J gave up 7 bases, with 7 bases separating them. Germline CDR1 SGHRS, CDR2 YFSETQ. The CDR3 nucleotides are TGCGCCAGCAGCTTTGGGGCCAATTCACCCCTCCACTTT. Translating gives CASSFGANSPLHF.

This clonotype has more than one count but fewer than ten. The chain is built from TRBV20-1 and TRBJ2-7; 8 nucleotides line up with TRBD2. CDR3 length: 13 residues. After removal of 5 bases from V and 2 bases from J, the junction contained 5 bases not matched to a gene. Per the germline V gene, CDR1 is DFQATT and CDR2 is SNEGSKA (reference sequence). CDR3 amino acids: CSAPPAGAYEQYF. Written as DNA, the CDR3 is TGCAGTGCTCCCCCAGCGGGGGCCTACGAGCAGTACTTC.

The J gene is TRBJ2-2, the V gene TRBV7-8, with 8 bases that match TRBD1. The length of the CDR3 is 17 residues. Germline V gives CDR1 SGHVS, CDR2 FQNEAQ. V was pared by 2 bases and J by 5 bases, with 10 bases of the junction left unmatched. The CDR3 spells CASSLPADRERTGELFF. In DNA, the CDR3 is TGTGCCAGCAGCTTACCCGCGGACAGGGAGAGGACCGGGGAGCTGTTTTTT.